The sequence of this T cell receptor beta chain was determined in a study of patients and donors after allogeneic stem cell transplantation. TCRdb ran MiXCR on the RT-PCR reads and lists one entry per CDR3 protein. The sample lists around 200,000 distinct CDR3 sequences, around two fifths occurring once. Trimming removed 6 bases from V and 4 bases from J, with 18 bases in between. Germline V gene data show CDR1 as MDHEN and CDR2 as SYDVKM. This CDR3 has 15 amino acids. The sequence derives from a human donor who was either an allogeneic HSCT recipient or a stem cell or donor lymphocyte infusion donor (not recorded which). It is not recorded whose cells these are; they may come from a transplant donor. This sequence joins TRBV28 and TRBJ1-2; D perhaps matches TRBD1 (5 bases). The sample taken for sequencing was blood, either unsorted or a sorted T cell fraction (not recorded which). Here the CDR3 reads CASSLGGIVGYGYTF. In DNA, the CDR3 is TGTGCCAGCAGCCTGGGGGGAATTGTAGGCTATGGCTACACCTTC.